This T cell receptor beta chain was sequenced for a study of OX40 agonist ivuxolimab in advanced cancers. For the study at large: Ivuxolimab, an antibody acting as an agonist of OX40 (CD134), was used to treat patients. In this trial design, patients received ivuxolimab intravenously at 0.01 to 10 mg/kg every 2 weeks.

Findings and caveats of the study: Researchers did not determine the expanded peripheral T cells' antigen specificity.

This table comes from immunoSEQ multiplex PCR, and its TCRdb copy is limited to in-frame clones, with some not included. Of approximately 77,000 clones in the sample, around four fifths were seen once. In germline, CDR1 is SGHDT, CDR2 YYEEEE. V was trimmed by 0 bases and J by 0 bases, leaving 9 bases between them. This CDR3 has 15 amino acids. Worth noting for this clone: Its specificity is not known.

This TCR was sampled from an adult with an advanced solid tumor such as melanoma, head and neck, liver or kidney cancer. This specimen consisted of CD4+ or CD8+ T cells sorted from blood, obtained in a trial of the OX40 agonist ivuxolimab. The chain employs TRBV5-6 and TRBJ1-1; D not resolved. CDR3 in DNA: TGTGCCAGCAGCTTGGTAGTTGGGGTGAACACTGAAGCTTTCTTT. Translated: CASSLVVGVNTEAFF.